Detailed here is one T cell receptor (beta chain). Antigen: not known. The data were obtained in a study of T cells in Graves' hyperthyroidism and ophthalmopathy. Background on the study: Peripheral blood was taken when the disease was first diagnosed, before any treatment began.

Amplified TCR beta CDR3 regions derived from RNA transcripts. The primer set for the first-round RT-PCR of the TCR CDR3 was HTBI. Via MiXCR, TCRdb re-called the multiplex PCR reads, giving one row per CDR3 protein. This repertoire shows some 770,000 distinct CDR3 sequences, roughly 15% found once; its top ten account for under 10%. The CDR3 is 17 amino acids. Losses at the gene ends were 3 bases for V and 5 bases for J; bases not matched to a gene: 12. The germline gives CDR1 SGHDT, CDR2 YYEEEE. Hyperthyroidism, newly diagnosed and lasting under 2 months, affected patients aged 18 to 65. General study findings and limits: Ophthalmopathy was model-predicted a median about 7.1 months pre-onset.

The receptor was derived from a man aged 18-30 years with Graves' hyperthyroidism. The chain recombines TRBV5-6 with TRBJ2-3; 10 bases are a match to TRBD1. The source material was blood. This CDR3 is CASSSPGQGLGGDTQYF. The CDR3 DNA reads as TGTGCCAGCAGCTCCCCGGGACAGGGGTTGGGAGGAGATACGCAGTATTTT.